This TCR beta chain originates from a study of T cells in Graves' hyperthyroidism and ophthalmopathy. Study observations and caveats: Ophthalmopathy onset followed model prediction by a median approximately seven months. Using 13 V-J features, a model discriminated ophthalmopathy from stable hyperthyroidism.

RNA transcripts provided the source from which TCR beta CDR3 regions were amplified. The study used the HTBI primer set for a first-round RT-PCR of the TCR CDR3. MiXCR, applied by TCRdb to the multiplex PCR reads, yields one record per CDR3 protein. This table has around 350,000 distinct CDR3 sequences, roughly 25% appearing once. Aged 18 to 65, the patients had hyperthyroidism that was newly diagnosed and had lasted under 2 months. Patients were excluded because of uncontrolled infection, other autoimmune disease, pregnancy or lactation. This clonotype was found a few times. What it recognizes is unknown. This sequence originates from a man in his fifties with Graves' hyperthyroidism. What was sequenced was blood.

CDR3 bases: TGCGCCAGCAGCGAGGGACGCTCTGGAAACACCATATATTTT. As protein: CASSEGRSGNTIYF. V usage is TRBV5-1 and J usage is TRBJ1-3; perhaps TRBD1 as D (5 bases). The germline gives CDR1 SGHRS, CDR2 YFSETQ. This CDR3 spans 14 amino acids. Trimming removed 4 bases at V and 0 bases at J, with 8 bases between.